This T cell receptor beta chain derives from a study of blood T cell repertoires in COVID-19. V gave up 6 bases and J gave up 3 bases, with 23 bases separating them. Per germline, CDR1 SGHTA and CDR2 FQGNSA. The CDR3 spans 18 residues. Produced via immunoSEQ multiplex PCR; TCRdb's table is partial and in-frame only. Here the sample spans about 210,000 clones, 83% being singletons. This clone was detected once. This TCR was sampled from a woman between 35 and 50 years old with active or convalescent COVID-19. Sequences were obtained from peripheral blood. The chain carries TRBV7-2 and TRBJ2-2; a weak D match, TRBD2 (6 bases). In DNA form, the CDR3 reads TGTGCCAGCAGGCGGAGACTAGTGATATTCCGGGACACCGGGGAGCTGTTTTTT. This translates into CASRRRLVIFRDTGELFF.